The sequence of this T cell receptor beta chain was determined in a study of CD8 T cells in Susac syndrome. Germline V CDR1 and CDR2: GTSNPN, SVGIG (reference sequence). This CDR3 spans 13 amino acids. The V gene lost 3 bases and the J gene lost 0 bases, with 7 bases spanning the gap. RNA was extracted with the RNeasy kit, and a quantity of about 0.45 to 1 ug was reverse transcribed using random hexamers. Amplification of the TCR beta CDR3 was carried out by immunoSEQ multiplex PCR, which spanned a total of 54 Vbeta and 13 Jbeta segments. TCRdb re-called the immunoSEQ multiplex PCR reads with MiXCR, one entry per CDR3 protein. The repertoire includes roughly 75,000 distinct CDR3 sequences, approximately 93% of them detected once, and less than 0.19% sits in the top ten.

The source material was CD4+ T cells from PBMCs. The sequence derives from a human donor with Susac syndrome. The chain is built from TRBV30 and TRBJ2-3; D may be TRBD1 (5 bases). The CDR3: CAWRQGSTDTQYF. The CDR3 DNA sequence: TGTGCCTGGAGGCAGGGAAGCACAGATACGCAGTATTTT. The entire variable domain, with the rest obtained from reference TRBV30 and TRBJ2-3, is as follows: SQTIHQWPATLVQPVGSPLSLECTVEGTSNPNLYWYRQAAGRGLQLLFYSVGIGQISSEVPQNLSASRPQDRQFILSSKKLLLSDSGFYLCAWRQGSTDTQYFGPGTRLTVL.